This T cell receptor beta chain comes out of a study of control samples from healthy donors and cancer patients. The CDR3 sequence is 14 residues long. Germline V gene data show CDR1 as MNHEY and CDR2 as SMNVEV (reference sequence). V trimming: 7 bases; J trimming: 5 bases; junction bases outside the gene matches: 9. Libraries were prepared by immunoSEQ multiplex PCR; TCRdb keeps only in-frame clonotypes and omits some of them. This table has some 160,000 clones, approximately 88% appearing once. This clone was counted once. The V and J genes are TRBV27 and TRBJ2-7, with 9 positions matching TRBD1. Sequenced sample: blood. The sequence derives from a man younger than 45 in good health. The CDR3 loop is CASKWGQGTHEQYF. Here the CDR3 DNA reads TGTGCCAGCAAGTGGGGACAGGGTACCCACGAGCAGTACTTC.